The 27 T cell receptor beta chains presented below share a single source sample, sequenced in a study of CD4 and CD8 cells across lung adenocarcinoma regions. TCRdb analysed the PCR reads with MiXCR anew, one entry per CDR3 protein. The profile shows 9,500 to 15,000 distinct CDR3 sequences, around 50% of them singletons. The specimen was CD8+ T cells from the margin of a lung tumor. All receptors come from a female donor with lung adenocarcinoma. The CD4 and CD8 labels of this study may be unreliable.

This clonotype came up a few times. The junction and the germline gene differ at one end; a read error may be behind it. This sequence joins TRBV11-2 and TRBJ2-1, with D perhaps matching TRBD1 (5 bases). CDR1 and CDR2 from the germline V gene are SGHAT and FQNNGV. The CDR3 extends over 14 amino acids. The CDR3 reads CASSPGRSDNEQFF. CDR3 nucleotides: TGTGCCAGCAGTCCAGGGCGCTCCGACAATGAGCAGTTCTTC.

This clonotype was counted ten times or more. This chain uses TRBV14 with TRBJ2-1; D may match TRBD1 or TRBD2 (5 bases each). Per germline, CDR1 SGHDN and CDR2 FVKESK. The CDR3 is 14 residues long. The V end was cut by 3 bases, the J end by 7 bases, with 13 bases between. The CDR3 reads CASSHRDRGNEQFF. CDR3 nucleotides: TGTGCCAGCAGCCACCGGGACCGCGGAAATGAGCAGTTCTTC.

This clonotype appeared many times. This chain links TRBV12-3 or TRBV12-4 with TRBJ2-2; TRBD1 is a possible D gene (7 bases). V was clipped by 6 bases and J by 2 bases, with 19 bases between them. The CDR3 has 17 residues. CDR3 amino acids: CASSPWTGGVNTGELFF. CDR3 sequence (DNA): TGTGCCAGCAGCCCCTGGACAGGAGGGGTCAACACCGGGGAGCTGTTTTTT.

Remarks on this clonotype: At one end, the junction sequence differs from germline, possibly due to a read error. In DNA form, the CDR3 reads TGTGCCAGGGGGGACGGGGGCGGGGACGAAGAGACCCAGTACTTT. This gives the protein CARGDGGGDEETQYF. V gene TRBV6-1 combines with J gene TRBJ2-4; D tentatively fits TRBD1 or TRBD2 (6 bases each). The CDR3 totals 15 residues. Germline values: CDR1 MNHNS, CDR2 SASEGT.

Worth noting for this clonotype: At one of its ends the junction is not consistent with the germline gene, which may arise from a read error. This rearrangement joins TRBV6-1 to TRBJ2-3; 7 bases match TRBD2. The CDR3 spans 20 residues. Germline lookup yields CDR1 MNHNS and CDR2 SASEGT. CDR3 region: CASSRSIPGLGGGGKNMQYF. As DNA, the CDR3 is TGTGCCAGCAGTAGATCAATCCCGGGACTGGGGGGGGGTGGCAAAAATATGCAGTACTTT.

This sequence joins TRBV14 and TRBJ2-3; D uncertain. V was clipped by 3 bases and J by 4 bases, with 5 bases between them. The germline V gene has CDR1 SGHDN and CDR2 FVKESK. The CDR3 consists of 12 residues. The CDR3 DNA is TGTGCCAGCAGCCATGTCGCAGATACGCAGTATTTT. Amino acid sequence: CASSHVADTQYF.

Here the CDR3 DNA reads TGTGCGGGGAGCGGGGGCCGAGAGGACGGGACCCAGTACTTC. It codes for CAGSGGREDGTQYF. V usage is TRBV10-3 and J usage is TRBJ2-5; 8 positions match TRBD2. CDR3 length equals 14 residues. Germline V gene lookup returns CDR1 ENHRY and CDR2 SYGVKD.

The chain couples TRBV6-1 to TRBJ2-1; 16 bases map to TRBD2. Trimming took 6 bases from V and 8 from J; bases not matched to a gene: 16. This CDR3 has 19 residues. The germline CDR1 and CDR2 sequences are MNHNS and SASEGT. Here the CDR3 DNA reads TGTGCCAGCAGAGTACACACGGGACTAGCGGGAGGGCCCAGGGATGAGCAGTTCTTC. The encoded protein is CASRVHTGLAGGPRDEQFF.

Only one count was recorded for this clonotype. The J gene is TRBJ2-2, the V gene TRBV6-1, with no clear D. V gave up 2 bases and J gave up 5 bases, with 6 bases separating them. This CDR3 comprises 13 residues. Germline CDR1 is MNHNS and CDR2 is SASEGT. The CDR3 region has the DNA TGTGCCAGCAGTGAAAGCTGGACCGGGGAGCTGTTTTTT. Translation gives CASSESWTGELFF.

In this sample, this clonotype turned up many times. This chain joins TRBV27 and TRBJ2-3; 7 nucleotides line up with TRBD1. Trimming cost V 10 bases and J 2 bases; bases outside gene matches: 6. Germline V gene data show CDR1 as MNHEY and CDR2 as SMNVEV (reference sequence). The CDR3 sequence is 13 residues long. As DNA, the CDR3 is TGTGCCACTACGACAGGGACCACAGATACGCAGTATTTT. Translation: CATTTGTTDTQYF.

This clonotype appeared a few times. The rearrangement uses TRBV27 and TRBJ2-1; 10 nucleotides align to TRBD2. Germline CDR1 reads MNHEY; CDR2 reads SMNVEV (reference sequence). This CDR3 is 16 amino acids long. V lost 3 bases and J lost 4; bases outside the gene matches: 6. This chain's CDR3 is CASSFQSGGGYNEQFF. Written as DNA, the CDR3 is TGTGCCAGCAGTTTCCAAAGCGGGGGGGGATACAATGAGCAGTTCTTC.

The chain couples TRBV7-2 to TRBJ2-1; 7 nucleotides agree with TRBD2. The CDR3 runs to 14 residues. In germline, CDR1 is SGHTA, CDR2 FQGNSA. Trimming cost V 0 bases and J 6 bases; bases outside gene matches: 2. CDR3 in amino acids: CASSLAAGANEQFF. Written as DNA, the CDR3 is TGTGCCAGCAGCTTAGCGGCGGGAGCCAATGAGCAGTTCTTC.

V is TRBV4-1 and J is TRBJ2-3; possibly TRBD2 for D (6 bases). Trimming stripped 4 bases from V and 0 bases from J, with 11 bases between. CDR1 MGHRA and CDR2 YSYEKL come from the germline V gene. CDR3 length: 15 amino acids. The CDR3 spells CASSRPGTSTDTQYF. The CDR3 bases are TGCGCCAGCAGCCGGCCAGGGACTAGCACAGATACGCAGTATTTT.

A note on this clonotype: The junction departs from germline at one end; a sequencing error may be responsible. The chain recombines TRBV11-2 with TRBJ2-3, with D maybe TRBD2 (7 bases). Germline lookup yields CDR1 SGHAT and CDR2 FQNNGV. This CDR3 has 16 residues. In DNA form, the CDR3 reads TGTGCCAGCAGGGGAGGGGGGGGCGGTAGCACAGAGACCCAGTACTTT. As protein: CASRGGGGGSTETQYF. The whole variable domain, filled in from reference TRBV11-2 and TRBJ2-3, reads EAGVAQSPRYKIIEKRQSVAFWCNPISGHATLYWYQQILGQGPKLLIQFQNNGVVDDSQLPKDRFSAERLKGVDSTLKIQPAKLEDSAVYLCASRGGGGGSTETQYFGPGTRLTVL.

Remarks on this clonotype: A single base separates this from a much larger clone, so it may be a read error. This rearrangement joins TRBV7-6 to TRBJ2-5, with unresolved D. The germline V gene has CDR1 SGHVS and CDR2 FNYEAQ. V shed 1 base and J shed 11 bases, with 14 bases lying between them. This CDR3 spans 13 amino acids. The CDR3 region has the DNA TGTGCCAGCAGCTTAGTCCTAGGGAATGAGCAGTACTTC. Protein product: CASSLVLGNEQYF.

Comment on this clonotype: A junction boundary mismatches the germline segment, possibly from a read error. The chain employs TRBV9 and TRBJ2-3; TRBD1 or TRBD2 may be the D gene (6 bases each). The CDR3 is 16 amino acids. Germline CDR1 reads SGDLS; CDR2 reads YYNGEE. The CDR3 DNA sequence: TGTGCCAGTACGGCCCGAGGGGGGTGGGGCCAAGATACCCAGTATTTT. It is translated as CASTARGGWGQDTQYF.

Details on this clonotype: A read error may produce the germline difference seen at one junction end. V gene TRBV7-7 combines with J gene TRBJ2-3; TRBD2 matches 14 bases. The J call may be incorrect, as the DNA end agrees better with TRBJ2-1. CDR3 size: 15 residues. The germline gives CDR1 SSHAT, CDR2 FNYEAQ (reference sequence). The CDR3 loop reads CASSLGTSGSDEQFF. The DNA of the CDR3 is TGTGCTAGCAGCTTAGGGACTAGCGGGAGCGATGAGCAGTTCTTC.

Details on this clonotype: A single base separates this from a much larger clone, so it may be a read error. The V call is TRBV10-2, the J call TRBJ1-5; D may be TRBD1 (5 bases). This CDR3 has 12 residues. In germline, CDR1 is WSHSY, CDR2 SAAADI. The CDR3 sequence: CATKDINQPHHF. The CDR3 nucleotides read TGCGCCACTAAGGACATCAATCAGCCCCACCATTTT.

This clonotype was counted only a few times. The genes are TRBV6-5 and TRBJ2-1; possibly TRBD1 for D (5 bases). The closer fit of TRBJ2-7 to the DNA end suggests the J call may be wrong. This CDR3 is 13 amino acids long. Per the germline V gene, CDR1 is MNHEY and CDR2 is SVGAGI. In DNA form, the CDR3 reads TGTGCCAGCAGTTTGACAGACAACTACGAGCAGTACTTC. This sequence encodes CASSLTDNYEQYF.

To note about this clonotype: Sequence at one end of the junction differs from germline and may be a read error. This chain links TRBV10-1 with TRBJ2-3, with a tentative D call TRBD2 (7 bases). Germline V CDR1 and CDR2: WNHNN, SYGVQD (reference sequence). The CDR3 runs to 16 residues. The CDR3, as DNA: TGCGCCAGCAGGGGGTCAGTGGGGGGGGACACAGAGACCCAGTATTTC. Protein: CASRGSVGGDTETQYF.

This clonotype was seen a few times. V and J are TRBV25-1 and TRBJ2-1, with 8 bases lining up with TRBD1. The J call is doubtful: the DNA matches TRBJ2-7 better. CDR3 length: 14 amino acids. Germline V gene lookup returns CDR1 MGHDK and CDR2 SYGVNS. CDR3 coding DNA: TGTGCCAGCAGTCTCGAACAGGGGGCCTACGAGCAGTACTTC. Translation: CASSLEQGAYEQYF.

Details on this clonotype: One junction end does not reproduce the germline sequence, and a read error may be involved. The chain uses TRBV6-1 and TRBJ2-3, with D perhaps matching TRBD2 (6 bases). The CDR3 loop spans 16 amino acids. Germline V gives CDR1 MNHNS, CDR2 SASEGT. The CDR3 DNA reads as TGTGCCAGCCAGACCTCTGGGCGGGGAGCTGAAGATATGCAGTATTTT. Its protein is CASQTSGRGAEDMQYF.

The CDR3 sequence is CASSQDAGTGGQGEQFF. CDR3 DNA sequence: TGTGCCAGCAGCCAAGATGCTGGGACAGGGGGTCAGGGAGAGCAGTTCTTC. The chain is built from TRBV3-1 and TRBJ2-1; 11 positions match TRBD1. J lost 10 bases, V lost 0 bases, and 11 bases had no gene match. The CDR3 extends over 17 amino acids. Germline V CDR1 and CDR2: LGHDT, YNNKEL (reference sequence).

V and J are TRBV25-1 and TRBJ2-1; D remains ambiguous. CDR1 MGHDK and CDR2 SYGVNS come from the germline V gene. This CDR3 comprises 18 residues. Trimming removed 1 base at V and 5 bases at J, with 21 bases between. The chain's CDR3 is CASSESRPGRSHDNEQFF. CDR3 DNA: TGTGCCAGCAGTGAATCCCGCCCCGGTAGGAGTCACGACAATGAGCAGTTCTTC.

V gene TRBV27 combines with J gene TRBJ2-2; D perhaps matches TRBD1 (5 bases). The end of the DNA fits TRBJ2-3 better, so the J call may be wrong. This CDR3 spans 15 amino acids. CDR1 and CDR2 from the germline V gene are MNHEY and SMNVEV (reference sequence). The CDR3 DNA follows: TGTGCCAGCAGTTTATACAGGAAGAACACCGGTGCGCAGTATTTT. This encodes CASSLYRKNTGAQYF.

Sample share makes this clonotype medium-sized. The V call is TRBV6-5, the J call TRBJ1-1; possibly TRBD1 for D (5 bases). The CDR3 is made up of 15 amino acids. The germline CDR1 and CDR2 sequences are MNHEY and SVGAGI. V gave up 2 bases and J gave up 3 bases, with 13 bases separating them. In DNA form, the CDR3 reads TGTGCCAGCAGTTACCGGACACTCCCGGACACTGAAGCTTTCTTT. Amino acid sequence: CASSYRTLPDTEAFF.

With respect to this clonotype: Lacking the conserved final phenylalanine or tryptophan, this CDR3 likely reflects a read error. The limits of the CDR3 on the DNA are not certain, so only TCRdb's listed CDR3 is given. The CDR3 loop reads CASSHGSG. The chain has TRBV11-2 and TRBJ2-6. The CDR3 contains 8 residues when both ends are counted. CDR1 is SGHAT, CDR2 FQNNGV, per germline.